This T cell receptor beta chain was sequenced in a study of shared clonotypes between healthy human individuals. CD45RO-negative CD8 cells positively selected for CCR7 made up the naive population, which excluded terminally differentiated effector memory CD45RA+ cells. The donor population consisted of healthy HIV-negative adults with no recent acute infections or vaccinations. Details on this clone: Its antigen is undetermined.

Findings of the study overall: Donor clonotype sharing was expected to depend on sequencing depth. Generation probabilities of non-shared clonotypes were lower (relative to those shared by all four donors).

TCRdb's copy holds only in-frame clones and misses some; the assay was immunoSEQ multiplex PCR. The profile covers hundreds of thousands of clones, with 92% appearing a single time and less than 25% taken by the ten largest. The CDR3 covers 14 residues. Trimming pared 5 bases from V and 2 bases from J, leaving 12 bases between. Germline CDR1 is MNHEY and CDR2 is SMNVEV (reference sequence). This receptor was identified in a man aged 25-45 years in good health. The chain employs TRBV27 and TRBJ1-2; perhaps TRBD1 as D (5 bases). Sequencing used naive CD8+ T cells sorted from blood. The CDR3 bases are TGTGCCAGCAGTACCTTCGGGGGGAACTATGGCTACACCTTC. This gives the protein CASSTFGGNYGYTF.